The clone carrying this T cell receptor beta chain was detected ten times or more. Its antigen is not known. The data derive from a study of T-cell reconstitution after alpha-beta-depleted transplantation in children. Study-level findings and limits: The study traced high day-60 TCRbeta diversity in some patients to surviving recipient T cells and thymic progenitors.

This CDR3 has 14 amino acids. Germline V CDR1 and CDR2: WSHSY, SAAADI. V was clipped by 4 bases and J by 5 bases, with 12 bases between them. It was with unique molecular identifiers that the TCRbeta library was prepared. TCRdb reprocessed the PCR reads via MiXCR and lists one record per CDR3 protein. The top ten hold more than 5.5% of the sample, which has about 200,000 distinct CDR3 sequences, approximately 7% seen once. V and J are TRBV10-2 and TRBJ2-1; possibly TRBD2 for D (5 bases). Source: PBMCs, taken before TCRalphabeta/CD19-depleted stem cell transplant. The clonotype comes from a boy younger than 10 with acute lymphoblastic leukemia, due to receive a stem cell transplant. The CDR3 DNA is TGCGCCAGCAGTGGAGGGAGCTTCAACAATGAGCAGTTCTTC. Protein: CASSGGSFNNEQFF.